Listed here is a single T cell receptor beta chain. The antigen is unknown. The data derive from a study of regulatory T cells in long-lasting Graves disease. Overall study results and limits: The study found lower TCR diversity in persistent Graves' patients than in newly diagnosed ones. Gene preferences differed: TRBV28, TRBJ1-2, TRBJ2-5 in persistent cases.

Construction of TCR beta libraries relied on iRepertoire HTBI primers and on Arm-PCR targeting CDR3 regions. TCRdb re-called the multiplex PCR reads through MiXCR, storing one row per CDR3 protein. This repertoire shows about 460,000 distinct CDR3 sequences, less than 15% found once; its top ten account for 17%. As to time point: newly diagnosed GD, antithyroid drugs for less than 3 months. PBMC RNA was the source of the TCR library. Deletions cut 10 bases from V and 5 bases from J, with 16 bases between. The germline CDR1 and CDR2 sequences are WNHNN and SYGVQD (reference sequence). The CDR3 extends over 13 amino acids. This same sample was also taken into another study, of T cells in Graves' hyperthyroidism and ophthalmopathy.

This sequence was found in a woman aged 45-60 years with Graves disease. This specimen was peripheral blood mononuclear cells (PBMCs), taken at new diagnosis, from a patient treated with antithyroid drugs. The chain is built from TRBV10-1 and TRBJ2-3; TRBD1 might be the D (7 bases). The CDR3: CAITGGGIDTQYF. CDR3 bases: TGCGCCATTACAGGAGGGGGCATAGATACGCAGTATTTT.